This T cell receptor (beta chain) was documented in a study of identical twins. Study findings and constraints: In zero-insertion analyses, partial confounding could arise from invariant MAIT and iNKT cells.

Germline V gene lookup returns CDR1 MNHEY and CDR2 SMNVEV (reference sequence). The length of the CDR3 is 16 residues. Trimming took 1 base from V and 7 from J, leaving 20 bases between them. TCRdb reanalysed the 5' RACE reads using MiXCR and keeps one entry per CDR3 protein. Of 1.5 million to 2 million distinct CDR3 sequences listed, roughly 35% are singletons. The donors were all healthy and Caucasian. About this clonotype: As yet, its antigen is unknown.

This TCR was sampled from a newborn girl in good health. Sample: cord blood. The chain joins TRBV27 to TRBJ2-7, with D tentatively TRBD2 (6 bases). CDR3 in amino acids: CASSLFVGSSYNEQYF. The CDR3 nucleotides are TGTGCCAGCAGTTTATTTGTCGGGAGTTCCTACAATGAGCAGTACTTC.